This T cell receptor (beta chain) is from a study of identical twins. This clonotype was observed many times. Template switching introduced a universal primer site, and the cDNA bore unique molecular identifiers. TCRdb re-called the 5' RACE reads through MiXCR, storing one row per CDR3 protein. The profile shows roughly 290,000 distinct CDR3 sequences, 8.5% to 9.5% of them singletons. The V gene lost 4 bases and the J gene lost 3 bases, with 11 bases spanning the gap. This CDR3 region has 14 residues. CDR1 and CDR2 from the germline V gene are MGHRA and YSYEKL. These same records also appear under a second study, on yellow fever vaccine responses in identical twins.

The receptor was isolated from a woman aged 18-29 years in good health. The sequenced material came from CD8+ T cells sorted from blood. The V and J genes are TRBV4-1 and TRBJ2-3; possibly TRBD2 for D (5 bases). The CDR3, as DNA: TGCGCCAGCAGCCGTCAGCGGATAACAGATACGCAGTATTTT. It translates to CASSRQRITDTQYF.